What follows are 18 T cell receptor beta chains derived from one specimen sequenced in a study of blood T cell repertoires in COVID-19. Clones were sequenced by immunoSEQ multiplex PCR, and TCRdb holds only the in-frame ones, with some missing. The table has under 250,000 clones, 86% seen once; the top ten hold about 1.7%. Sequencing input: PBMCs or T cells enriched from blood (not recorded which). These receptor sequences come from a man between 40 and 49 years old who had recovered from COVID-19.

The table lists this clone with many counts. The V call is TRBV15, the J call TRBJ1-2, with a tentative D call TRBD1 (6 bases). This CDR3 is 14 amino acids long. Germline V gene sequence: CDR1 LNHNV, CDR2 YYDKDF (reference sequence). Trimming shortened V by 3 bases and J by 6 bases, and 14 bases separated the two germline ends. CDR3 nucleotides: TGTGCCACCAGCAGCCGAGAGACAGGAGATGGCTACACCTTC. This codes for CATSSRETGDGYTF.

The V call is TRBV25-1, the J call TRBJ2-1; the D gene is possibly TRBD1 (6 bases). The CDR3 is 14 amino acids. Between the trimmed V and J ends, which lost 10 bases and 4 bases, there was a span of 17 bases. Germline assignment: CDR1 MGHDK and CDR2 SYGVNS. The CDR3 is CAIDRKEGYNEQFF. The CDR3 DNA is TGTGCCATTGACAGGAAGGAAGGATACAATGAGCAGTTCTTC. Drawing the rest from reference TRBV25-1 and TRBJ2-1, the complete variable domain is EADIYQTPRYLVIGTGKKITLECSQTMGHDKMYWYQQDPGMELHLIHYSYGVNSTEKGDLSSESTVSRIRTEHFPLTLESARPSHTSQYLCAIDRKEGYNEQFFGPGTRLTVL.

This chain connects TRBV9 to TRBJ2-3; 9 bases are shared with TRBD2. V lost 6 bases, J lost 5 bases, and 7 bases stayed unmatched. CDR1 and CDR2 (germline): SGDLS, YYNGEE. CDR3 length equals 14 residues. The DNA of the CDR3 is TGTGCCAGCACCCTAAGCGGGGGGTTAGATACGCAGTATTTT. Encoded protein: CASTLSGGLDTQYF.

This clone was observed once. The J gene is TRBJ2-4, the V gene TRBV2; possible D gene TRBD2, 6 bases. CDR1 is SNHLY and CDR2 is FYNNEI in the germline V gene. This CDR3 has 16 amino acids. Deletions cut 2 bases from V and 1 base from J, with 12 bases between. The CDR3 here is CASSEHTGRAKNIQYF. For the CDR3, the DNA is TGTGCCAGCAGTGAACATACGGGGAGGGCCAAAAACATTCAGTACTTC.

The gene calls are TRBV10-3 and TRBJ2-7; a weak D match, TRBD2 (5 bases). There are 11 residues in the CDR3. The V and J ends lost 7 bases and 6 bases respectively, with 10 bases between them. CDR1 ENHRY and CDR2 SYGVKD come from the germline V gene. This CDR3 is CAITAGGEQYF. In nucleotides, the CDR3 is TGTGCCATCACGGCAGGAGGCGAGCAGTACTTC.

This clone was observed once. This chain connects TRBV13 to TRBJ2-2; 10 bases match TRBD2. Germline CDR1 and CDR2: PRHDT and FYEKMQ (reference sequence). The CDR3 sequence is 16 residues long. Losses at the gene ends were 5 bases for V and 3 bases for J; bases not matched to a gene: 6. The CDR3 sequence is CASSLSGGVHTGELFF. In nucleotides, the CDR3 is TGTGCCAGCAGCCTAAGCGGGGGGGTCCACACCGGGGAGCTGTTTTTT. The whole variable domain, filled in from reference TRBV13 and TRBJ2-2, reads AAGVIQSPRHLIKEKRETATLKCYPIPRHDTVYWYQQGPGQDPQFLISFYEKMQSDKGSIPDRFSAQQFSDYHSELNMSSLELGDSALYFCASSLSGGVHTGELFFGEGSRLTVL.

The CDR3: CASTSGSTDTQYF. In DNA form, the CDR3 reads TGTGCCAGCACTAGCGGCAGCACAGATACGCAGTATTTT. The chain is built from TRBV3-1 (or the pseudogene TRBV3-2) and TRBJ2-3; 7 bases line up with TRBD2. This CDR3 comprises 13 residues. The V and J ends lost 7 bases and 0 bases, in that order; junction bases with no gene match: 1. Looked up from germline, CDR1 is LGHDT and CDR2 is YNNKEL (reference sequence).

The chain has TRBV9 and TRBJ2-1; D ambiguous. V shed 0 bases and J shed 5 bases, with 6 bases lying between them. Germline V gives CDR1 SGDLS, CDR2 YYNGEE. This CDR3 is built from 13 residues. Here the CDR3 reads CASSVGSHNEQFF. The CDR3 bases are TGTGCCAGCAGCGTAGGGAGCCACAATGAGCAGTTCTTC.

The chain uses TRBV7-9 and TRBJ1-1; D ambiguous. The CDR3 has 14 amino acids. V dropped 5 bases and J dropped 6 bases, with 16 bases sitting between them. The germline gives CDR1 SEHNR, CDR2 FQNEAQ (reference sequence). The CDR3 sequence is CASSRDGDKAEAFF. The CDR3 DNA follows: TGTGCCAGCAGCCGAGACGGGGATAAAGCTGAAGCTTTCTTT.

The rearrangement uses TRBV6-5 and TRBJ2-7; weak D call: TRBD1 (6 bases). The CDR3 runs 16 residues. V was trimmed by 0 bases and J by 5 bases, leaving 17 bases between them. Germline CDR1 is MNHEY and CDR2 is SVGAGI. CDR3 nucleotide sequence: TGTGCCAGCAGTTACTCGACAGGCGTTCCCAGGAACGAGCAGTACTTC. This gives the protein CASSYSTGVPRNEQYF.

This chain joins TRBV7-6 and TRBJ2-7; TRBD1 might be the D (5 bases). Deletions cut 0 bases from V and 1 base from J, with 16 bases between. This CDR3 is built from 17 residues. Germline V gives CDR1 SGHVS, CDR2 FNYEAQ. Written as DNA, the CDR3 is TGTGCCAGCAGCTTAGCGGGGCAAAGGGCCTCTTCCTACGAGCAGTACTTC. This gives the protein CASSLAGQRASSYEQYF.

J is TRBJ1-2 and V is TRBV9; possibly TRBD1 for D (5 bases). The CDR3 extends over 12 amino acids. Germline V gene lookup returns CDR1 SGDLS and CDR2 YYNGEE. V was cut by 3 bases and J by 5 bases, with 8 bases left in between. As DNA, the CDR3 is TGTGCCAGCAGCGCTACAGGATATGGCTACACCTTC. This encodes CASSATGYGYTF.

The chain is built from TRBV10-3 and TRBJ1-2; D remains ambiguous. With 1 base removed from V and 6 bases from J, the gap between germline ends came to 9 bases. This CDR3 region has 13 residues. Germline V gene sequence: CDR1 ENHRY, CDR2 SYGVKD. The CDR3: CAISEYTGDGYTF. CDR3 DNA: TGTGCCATCAGTGAGTATACTGGTGATGGCTACACCTTC.

The chain employs TRBV2 and TRBJ1-2; a possible D gene is TRBD1 (6 bases). Trimming cost V 7 bases and J 3 bases, with 18 bases left between them. The CDR3 totals 15 residues. Per germline, CDR1 SNHLY and CDR2 FYNNEI. CDR3 bases: TGTGCCAGCATCTGGGGAGGGGGAGGCTACTATGGCTACACCTTC. This translates into CASIWGGGGYYGYTF.

The CDR3 DNA reads TGTGCCAGCAGTCGGGGGGGCCAGTACAATGAGCAGTTCTTC. Translated, it gives CASSRGGQYNEQFF. V gene TRBV11-3 combines with J gene TRBJ2-1, with 8 bases fitting TRBD2. V trimming: 6 bases; J trimming: 4 bases; junction bases outside the gene matches: 5. CDR1 and CDR2 (germline): SGHNT, YENEEA. This CDR3 region has 14 residues.

The gene calls are TRBV5-1 and TRBJ1-2, with TRBD1 as a possible D gene (6 bases). CDR1 is SGHRS and CDR2 is YFSETQ in the germline V gene. V gave up 1 base and J gave up 7 bases, with 11 bases separating them. The CDR3 sequence is 13 residues long. The CDR3 is CASSLNRDIGYTF. The CDR3 nucleotides read TGCGCCAGCAGCTTGAACAGGGACATTGGCTACACCTTC.

The chain has TRBV14 and TRBJ2-7, with D possibly matching TRBD1 (5 bases). The CDR3 is made up of 17 amino acids. The ends were cut back, 5 bases at V and 4 bases at J, with 24 bases in the middle. The V gene's germline CDR1 is SGHDN and CDR2 FVKESK. For the CDR3, the DNA is TGTGCCAGCAGCTCGAAGCTCTCCCCGGTCAGGGTTTACGAGCAGTACTTC. This encodes CASSSKLSPVRVYEQYF.

The chain has TRBV28 and TRBJ2-2; 9 bases match TRBD2. CDR3 length equals 16 residues. Per germline, CDR1 MDHEN and CDR2 SYDVKM. The junction had 11 bases not matched to a gene; V was cut back by 8 bases and J by 4 bases. The CDR3 DNA is TGTGCCAGCTCGATTCCGGGACTAGCCGTCACCGGGGAGCTGTTTTTT. This codes for CASSIPGLAVTGELFF.